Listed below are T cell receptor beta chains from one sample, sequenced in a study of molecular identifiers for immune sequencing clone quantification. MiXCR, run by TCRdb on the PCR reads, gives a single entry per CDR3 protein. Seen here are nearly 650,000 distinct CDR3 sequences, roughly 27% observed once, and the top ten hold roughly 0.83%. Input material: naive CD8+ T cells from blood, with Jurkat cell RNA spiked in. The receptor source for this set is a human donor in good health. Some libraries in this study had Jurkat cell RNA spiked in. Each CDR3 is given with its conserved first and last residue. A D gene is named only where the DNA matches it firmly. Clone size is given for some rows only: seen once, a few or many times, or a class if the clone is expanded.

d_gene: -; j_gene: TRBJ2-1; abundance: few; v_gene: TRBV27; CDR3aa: CASSWQGTGSEQFF; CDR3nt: TGTGCCAGCAGTTGGCAGGGCACGGGGAGTGAGCAGTTCTTC
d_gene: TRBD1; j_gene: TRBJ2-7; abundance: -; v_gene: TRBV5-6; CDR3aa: CASSLVRQGRHEQYF; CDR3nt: TGTGCCAGCAGCTTGGTAAGACAGGGGAGGCACGAGCAGTACTTC
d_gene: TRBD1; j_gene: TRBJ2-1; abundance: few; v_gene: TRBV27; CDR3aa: CASSLYEGAYYNEQFF; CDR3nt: TGTGCCAGCAGTTTATATGAGGGGGCCTACTACAATGAGCAGTTCTTC
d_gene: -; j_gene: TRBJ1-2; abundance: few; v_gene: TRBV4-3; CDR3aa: CASSQGLRGGGYGYTF; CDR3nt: TGCGCCAGCAGCCAAGGCCTAAGGGGAGGCGGCTATGGCTACACCTTC
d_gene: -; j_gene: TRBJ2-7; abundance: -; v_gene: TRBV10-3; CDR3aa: CAISDSSDEQYF; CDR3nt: TGTGCCATCAGTGATTCCTCGGACGAGCAGTACTTC
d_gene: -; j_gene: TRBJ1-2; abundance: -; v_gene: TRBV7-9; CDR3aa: CASSFLPADGYTF; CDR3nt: TGTGCCAGCAGCTTTTTACCAGCGGATGGCTACACCTTC
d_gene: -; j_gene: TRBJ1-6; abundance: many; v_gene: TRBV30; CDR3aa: CAWSAGGALSPLHF; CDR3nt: TGTGCCTGGAGTGCTGGCGGGGCCTTGTCACCCCTCCACTTT
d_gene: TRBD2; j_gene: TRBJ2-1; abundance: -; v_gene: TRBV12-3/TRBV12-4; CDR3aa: CASSYSGRGNNEQFF; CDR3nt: TGTGCCAGCAGTTATAGCGGGAGGGGGAACAATGAGCAGTTCTTC
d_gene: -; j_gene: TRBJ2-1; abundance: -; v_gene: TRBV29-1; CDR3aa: CSVEAWTGEQFF; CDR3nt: TGCAGCGTTGAAGCCTGGACGGGTGAGCAGTTCTTC
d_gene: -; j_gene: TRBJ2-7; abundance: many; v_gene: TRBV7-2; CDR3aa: CASSLAPFYEQYF; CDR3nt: TGTGCCAGCAGCTTAGCGCCTTTCTACGAGCAGTACTTC
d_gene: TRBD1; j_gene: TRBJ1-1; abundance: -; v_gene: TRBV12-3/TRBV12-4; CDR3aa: CASSWTGPYTEAFF; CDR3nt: TGTGCCAGTAGTTGGACAGGGCCCTACACTGAAGCTTTCTTT
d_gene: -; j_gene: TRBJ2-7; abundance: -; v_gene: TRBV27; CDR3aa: CASSMGRTYEQYF; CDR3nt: TGTGCCAGCAGTATGGGACGGACCTACGAGCAGTACTTC
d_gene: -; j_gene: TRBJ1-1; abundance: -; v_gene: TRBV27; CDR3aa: CASSQEGTLAEAFF; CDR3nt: TGTGCCAGCTCACAAGAGGGTACGTTGGCTGAAGCTTTCTTT
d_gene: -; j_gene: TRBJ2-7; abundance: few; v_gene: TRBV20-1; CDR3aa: CSARGDGDTSTYEQYF; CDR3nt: TGCAGTGCTAGAGGGGATGGGGACACCTCAACCTACGAGCAGTACTTC
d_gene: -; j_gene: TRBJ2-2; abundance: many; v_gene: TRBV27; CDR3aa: CASSLDGWNTGELFF; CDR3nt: TGTGCCAGCAGTTTAGATGGATGGAACACCGGGGAGCTGTTTTTT
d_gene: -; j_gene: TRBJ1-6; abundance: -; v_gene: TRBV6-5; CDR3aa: CASGSQGFDSPLHF; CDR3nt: TGTGCCAGCGGTTCCCAGGGTTTTGACTCACCCCTCCACTTT
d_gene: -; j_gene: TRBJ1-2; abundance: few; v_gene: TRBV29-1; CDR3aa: CSVEDGDDDYGYTF; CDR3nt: TGCAGCGTTGAAGACGGCGATGATGACTATGGCTACACCTTC
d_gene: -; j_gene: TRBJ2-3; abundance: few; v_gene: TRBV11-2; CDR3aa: CASSSTGSGDTQYF; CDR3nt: TGTGCCAGCAGCTCGACGGGATCCGGGGATACGCAGTATTTT
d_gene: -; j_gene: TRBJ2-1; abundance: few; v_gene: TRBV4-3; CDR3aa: CASSQGGHFGLGSNEQFF; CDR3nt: TGCGCCAGCAGCCAGGGGGGACACTTTGGACTAGGAAGCAATGAGCAGTTCTTC
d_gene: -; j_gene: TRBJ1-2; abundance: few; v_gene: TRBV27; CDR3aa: CASRPGAGRHYGYTF; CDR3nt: TGTGCCAGCAGGCCAGGGGCAGGCCGCCACTATGGCTACACCTTC
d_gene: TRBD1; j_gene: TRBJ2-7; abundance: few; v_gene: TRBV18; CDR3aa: CASSRDRGGYEQYF; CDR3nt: TGTGCCAGCTCACGGGACAGGGGTGGATACGAGCAGTACTTC
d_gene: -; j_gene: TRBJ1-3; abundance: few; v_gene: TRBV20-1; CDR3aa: CSARDGESNTIYF; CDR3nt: TGCAGTGCTAGAGATGGAGAATCAAACACCATATATTTT
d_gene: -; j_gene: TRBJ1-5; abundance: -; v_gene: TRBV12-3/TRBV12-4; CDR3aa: CASSTRDNQPQHF; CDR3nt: TGTGCCAGCAGTACAAGGGACAATCAGCCCCAGCATTTT
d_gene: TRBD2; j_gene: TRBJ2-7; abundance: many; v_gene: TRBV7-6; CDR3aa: CASSLARGSEQYF; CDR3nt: TGTGCCAGCAGCTTAGCGCGGGGGAGCGAGCAGTACTTC
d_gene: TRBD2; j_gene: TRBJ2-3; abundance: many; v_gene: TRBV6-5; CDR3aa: CASSLAGSSTDTQYF; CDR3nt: TGTGCCAGTTCCCTAGCGGGATCTAGCACAGATACGCAGTATTTT
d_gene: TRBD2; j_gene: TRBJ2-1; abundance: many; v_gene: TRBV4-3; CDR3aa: CASSQDPRTSGNGEQFF; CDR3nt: TGCGCCAGCAGCCAAGACCCCCGGACTAGCGGGAACGGTGAGCAGTTCTTC
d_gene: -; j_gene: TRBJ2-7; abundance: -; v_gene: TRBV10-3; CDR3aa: CAISAPGPSEQSF; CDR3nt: TGTGCCATCAGTGCGCCCGGGCCCTCCGAGCAGTCCTTC
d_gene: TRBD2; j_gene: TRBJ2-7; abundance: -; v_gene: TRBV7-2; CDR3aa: CASSLWTSEYEQYF; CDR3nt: TGTGCCAGCAGCTTGTGGACTAGCGAGTACGAGCAGTACTTC
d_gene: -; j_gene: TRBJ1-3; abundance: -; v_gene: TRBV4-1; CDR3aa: CASSQEWWSSGNTIYF; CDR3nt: TGCGCCAGCAGCCAAGAATGGTGGAGCTCTGGAAACACCATATATTTT
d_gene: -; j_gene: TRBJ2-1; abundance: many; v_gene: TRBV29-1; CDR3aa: CSVLGLNNEQFF; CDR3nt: TGCAGCGTGCTGGGACTTAACAATGAGCAGTTCTTC
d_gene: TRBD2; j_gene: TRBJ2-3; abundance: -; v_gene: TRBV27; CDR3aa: CASSFLGTRFTDTQYF; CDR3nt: TGTGCCAGCAGTTTTCTGGGGACTAGGTTTACAGATACGCAGTATTTT
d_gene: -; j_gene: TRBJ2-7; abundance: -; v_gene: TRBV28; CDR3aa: CASSARPVSYEQYF; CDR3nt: TGTGCCAGCAGTGCCCGTCCGGTTTCCTACGAGCAGTACTTC
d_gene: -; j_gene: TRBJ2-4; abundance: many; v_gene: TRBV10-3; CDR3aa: CAISERVAAKNIQYF; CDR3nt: TGTGCCATCAGTGAGAGGGTCGCGGCCAAAAACATTCAGTACTTC
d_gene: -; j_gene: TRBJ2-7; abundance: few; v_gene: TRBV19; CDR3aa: CASSQSVAYEQYF; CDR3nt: TGTGCCAGTAGCCAATCGGTGGCCTACGAGCAGTACTTC
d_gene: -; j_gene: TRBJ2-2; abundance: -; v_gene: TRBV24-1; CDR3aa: CATRGGAAGELFF; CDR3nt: TGTGCCACCAGAGGGGGGGCTGCCGGGGAGCTGTTTTTT
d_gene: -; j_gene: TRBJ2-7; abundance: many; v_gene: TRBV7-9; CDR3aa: CASRSGVFDEQYF; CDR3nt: TGTGCCAGCAGGTCAGGGGTTTTCGACGAGCAGTACTTC
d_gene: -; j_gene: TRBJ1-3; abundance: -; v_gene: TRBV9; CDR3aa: CASSVARGASGNTIYF; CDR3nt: TGTGCCAGCAGCGTAGCTCGGGGGGCATCTGGAAACACCATATATTTT
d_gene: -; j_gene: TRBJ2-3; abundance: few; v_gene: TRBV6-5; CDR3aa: CASSYGAPGPSTDTQYF; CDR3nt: TGTGCCAGCAGTTACGGTGCACCGGGACCCAGCACAGATACGCAGTATTTT
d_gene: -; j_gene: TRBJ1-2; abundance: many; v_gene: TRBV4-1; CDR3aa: CASSQVTPNYGYTF; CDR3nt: TGCGCCAGCAGCCAAGTCACACCCAATTATGGCTACACCTTC
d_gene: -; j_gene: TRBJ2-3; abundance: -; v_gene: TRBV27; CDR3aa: CAGSSIRPTTSTDTQYF; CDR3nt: TGTGCCGGCAGTTCAATCAGGCCTACAACTAGCACAGATACGCAGTATTTT
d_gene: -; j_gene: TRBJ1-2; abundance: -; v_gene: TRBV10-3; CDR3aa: CAISEDVNYGYTF; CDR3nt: TGTGCCATCAGTGAAGACGTGAACTATGGCTACACCTTC
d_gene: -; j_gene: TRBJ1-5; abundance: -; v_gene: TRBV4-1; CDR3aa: CASRRDIYGGNQPQHF; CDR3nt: TGCGCCAGCCGCCGGGATATCTACGGGGGCAATCAGCCCCAGCATTTT
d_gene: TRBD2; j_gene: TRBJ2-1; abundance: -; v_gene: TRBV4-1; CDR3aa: CASSQEGTSGGLNEQFF; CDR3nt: TGCGCCAGCAGCCAAGAAGGCACTAGCGGGGGGTTAAATGAGCAGTTCTTC
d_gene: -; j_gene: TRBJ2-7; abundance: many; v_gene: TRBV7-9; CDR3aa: CASSLAETGTYEQYF; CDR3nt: TGTGCCAGCAGCTTAGCAGAGACAGGAACCTACGAGCAGTACTTC
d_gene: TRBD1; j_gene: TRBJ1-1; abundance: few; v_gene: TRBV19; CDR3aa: CASSMEGATEAFF; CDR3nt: TGTGCCAGTAGTATGGAGGGGGCTACTGAAGCTTTCTTT
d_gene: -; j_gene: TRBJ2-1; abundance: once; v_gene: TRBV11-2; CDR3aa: CAGSRGPGRSSYNEQFF; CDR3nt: TGTGCCGGCAGCCGGGGGCCGGGACGGAGCTCCTACAATGAGCAGTTCTTC
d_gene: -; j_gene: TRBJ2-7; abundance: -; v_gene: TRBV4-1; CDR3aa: CASSQTGGGARDEQYF; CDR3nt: TGCGCCAGCAGCCAAACAGGCGGAGGGGCTCGAGACGAGCAGTACTTC
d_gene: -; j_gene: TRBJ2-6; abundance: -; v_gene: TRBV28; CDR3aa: CASSLSRVDHSGADVLTF; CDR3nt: TGTGCCAGCAGTTTATCGAGGGTGGACCACTCTGGGGCCGACGTCCTGACTTTC
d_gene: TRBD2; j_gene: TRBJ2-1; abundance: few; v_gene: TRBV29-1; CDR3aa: CSVSKSSGDNEQFF; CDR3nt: TGCAGCGTCTCCAAATCTAGCGGGGACAATGAGCAGTTCTTC
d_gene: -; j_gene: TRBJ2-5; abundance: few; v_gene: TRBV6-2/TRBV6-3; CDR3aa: CASNRAGASEETQYF; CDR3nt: TGTGCCAGCAACAGGGCGGGGGCCTCGGAAGAGACCCAGTACTTC
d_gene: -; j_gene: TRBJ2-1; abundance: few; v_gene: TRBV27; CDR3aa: CATSPDPGGNEQFF; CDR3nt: TGTGCCACCTCCCCGGACCCAGGGGGGAATGAGCAGTTCTTC
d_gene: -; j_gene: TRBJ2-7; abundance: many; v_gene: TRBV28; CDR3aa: CASSLMPRREQYF; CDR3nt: TGTGCCAGCAGTTTAATGCCGAGAAGGGAGCAGTACTTC
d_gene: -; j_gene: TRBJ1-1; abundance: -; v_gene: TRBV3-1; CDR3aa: CASSQEETAMNTEAFF; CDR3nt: TGTGCCAGCAGCCAAGAGGAGACAGCAATGAACACTGAAGCTTTCTTT
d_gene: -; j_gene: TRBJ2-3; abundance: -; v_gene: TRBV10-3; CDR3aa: CAISSGDPSADTQYF; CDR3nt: TGTGCCATCAGTTCAGGGGACCCGTCTGCAGATACGCAGTATTTT
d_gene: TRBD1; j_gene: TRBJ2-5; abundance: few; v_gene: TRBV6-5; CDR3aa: CASSPFRTGGETQYF; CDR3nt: TGTGCCAGCAGCCCGTTTAGGACAGGGGGCGAGACCCAGTACTTC
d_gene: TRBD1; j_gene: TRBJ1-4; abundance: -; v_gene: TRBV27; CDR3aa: CASSQTGSSIKLFF; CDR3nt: TGTGCCAGCAGTCAGACAGGGTCAAGTATAAAACTGTTTTTT
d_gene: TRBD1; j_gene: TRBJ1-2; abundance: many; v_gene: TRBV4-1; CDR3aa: CASSPQGPSYYGYTF; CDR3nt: TGCGCCAGCAGCCCACAGGGGCCGTCTTACTATGGCTACACCTTC
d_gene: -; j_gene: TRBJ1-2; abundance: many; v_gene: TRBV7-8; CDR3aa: CASSLLQGEVFDYGYTF; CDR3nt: TGTGCCAGCAGCTTACTACAGGGTGAGGTGTTTGACTATGGCTACACCTTC
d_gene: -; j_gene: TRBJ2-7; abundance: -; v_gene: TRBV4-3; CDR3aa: CASSPGLISYEQYF; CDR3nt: TGCGCCAGCAGCCCTGGACTAATATCCTACGAGCAGTACTTC
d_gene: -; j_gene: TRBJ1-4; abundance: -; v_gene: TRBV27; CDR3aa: CASRPRTEATNEKLFF; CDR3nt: TGTGCCAGCAGGCCTAGGACAGAAGCAACTAATGAAAAACTGTTTTTT